A few counts support the clone carrying this TCR beta chain. Original analysis: Reference gene primer amplification gave nucleated cell count estimates. The repertoire was sequenced with immunoSEQ multiplex PCR; TCRdb's copy has only in-frame clones and lacks some. V and J calls and clone size are as listed in that table; D and trimming were resolved from the DNA. The sample lists 130,000 to 150,000 clones, just under 85% occurring once. This sample stems from a study of blood T cell repertoires in COVID-19. The CDR3 extends over 12 amino acids. Germline lookup yields CDR1 SGHRS and CDR2 YFSETQ. V was shortened by 1 base and J by 5 bases, with 7 bases between the two germline ends.

The sequence was obtained from a man in his fifties who had recovered from COVID-19. Sequencing input: PBMCs or T cells enriched from blood (not recorded which). V and J are TRBV5-1 and TRBJ2-7, with unresolved D. The CDR3 DNA sequence: TGCGCCAGCAGCTTGCCCTCTGACGAGCAGTACTTC. Protein sequence: CASSLPSDEQYF.